This T cell receptor beta chain appears in the sequencing data of a study of shared clonotypes between healthy human individuals. Germline trimming cut 0 bases from V and 5 bases from J; bases unmatched to any gene: 4. This CDR3 is 14 amino acids long. Germline-derived CDR1 and CDR2 are SEHNR and FQNEAQ (reference sequence). Study-level points and caveats: Depth was large, yet rarefaction showed that sorted-subset sequencing was incomplete.

About this clone: Its antigen is unknown. Other DNA sequences within the sample encode an identical CDR3.

This table comes from immunoSEQ multiplex PCR, and its TCRdb copy is limited to in-frame clones, with some not included. The sample holds approximately 710,000 clones, less than 95% seen once. The origin of this receptor is a man between 18 and 35 years old in good health. Some clones in this sample may be carry-over from other donors' samples. The chain couples TRBV7-9 to TRBJ2-7; TRBD2 agrees at 7 bases. The specimen sequenced was memory CD8+ T cells from PBMCs. Subset meaning: CD45RO+ cells pooled with CCR7-negative TemRA cells. The CDR3 DNA is TGTGCCAGCAGCTTAGCGGGAGGGCCTCACGAGCAGTACTTC. It is translated as CASSLAGGPHEQYF.